This entry features one T cell receptor beta chain sequence. Antigen unknown. The CDR3 spans 15 residues. V gave up 5 bases and J gave up 2 bases; unmatched junction bases: 8. Per germline, CDR1 MDHEN and CDR2 SYDVKM. These data originate in a study of neurological immune-mediated disorders. 5'RACE generated cDNA with 10-nucleotide random UMIs. TCRdb independently ran MiXCR on the 5' RACE reads; one entry per CDR3 protein. The sample records roughly 60,000 distinct CDR3 sequences, roughly 10% being singletons. Study-wide results and limits: Across subjects, expanded clones had no CDR3 amino acid sequences in common, pointing to private repertoires in all groups.

As to time point: longitudinal time-point 2. This TCR came from a man aged 25-45 years in good health. This chain links TRBV28 with TRBJ2-5, with TRBD2 identical over 7 bases. The sample taken for sequencing was PBMCs. This chain's CDR3 is CASSPGGGVQETQYF. CDR3 DNA: TGTGCCAGCAGTCCTGGGGGGGGAGTTCAAGAGACCCAGTACTTC.